The entry below describes one T cell receptor (beta chain). TCRdb itself ran the 5' RACE reads through MiXCR, one entry per CDR3 protein. This table holds about 400,000 distinct CDR3 sequences, roughly 26% found once. The sample originates from a study of T-cell memory formation after mild COVID-19. V was clipped by 5 bases and J by 0 bases, with 5 bases between them. CDR1 and CDR2 from the germline V gene are SEHNR and FQNEAQ (reference sequence). The CDR3 covers 13 residues. The sample was PBMCs or a T cell subset sorted from them (not recorded which). The receptor comes from an adult woman who had mild COVID-19 (a few samples of this study predate the infection). Cell type and time point are not known. The V and J genes are TRBV7-9 and TRBJ1-3, with D unresolved. The chain's CDR3 is CASSPHSGNTIYF. The CDR3 DNA sequence: TGTGCCAGCAGCCCCCACTCTGGAAACACCATATATTTT.